What follows are 32 T cell receptor beta chains derived from one specimen sequenced in a study of shared clonotypes between healthy human individuals. The table came from immunoSEQ multiplex PCR; TCRdb's copy has only in-frame clones and leaves some out. The sample carries about half a million clones, around 74% recorded once. Specimen: PBMCs. The receptor source for this set is a woman aged 40 to 50 in good health. Some clones in this sample may be carry-over from other donors' samples.

V is TRBV11-2 and J is TRBJ2-5, with D tentatively TRBD1 or TRBD2 (6 bases each). The V gene's germline CDR1 is SGHAT and CDR2 FQNNGV. V shed 3 bases and J shed 5 bases, with 19 bases lying between them. The CDR3 runs to 16 residues. CDR3 in amino acids: CASSFTPPGGGETQYF. The DNA of the CDR3 is TGTGCCAGCAGCTTCACACCTCCCGGGGGCGGGGAGACCCAGTACTTC.

The J gene is TRBJ1-1, the V gene TRBV6-5; maybe TRBD1 (6 bases). V was trimmed by 7 bases and J by 4 bases, leaving 10 bases between them. CDR1 is MNHEY and CDR2 is SVGAGI in the germline V gene. CDR3 length: 12 residues. The CDR3: CASTRGGTEAFF. For the CDR3, the DNA is TGTGCCAGCACCAGGGGAGGCACTGAAGCTTTCTTT.

The chain recombines TRBV18 with TRBJ1-1, with 8 bases identical to TRBD1. Trimming took 2 bases from V and 3 from J; bases not matched to a gene: 2. CDR3 length equals 14 residues. Per germline, CDR1 KGHSH and CDR2 LQKENI. The CDR3 loop is CASSPVTGDTEAFF. The DNA of the CDR3 is TGTGCCAGCTCACCAGTGACAGGGGACACTGAAGCTTTCTTT. Based on the CDR3 plus reference TRBV18 and TRBJ1-1, the full variable domain is NAGVMQNPRHLVRRRGQEARLRCSPMKGHSHVYWYRQLPEEGLKFMVYLQKENIIDESGMPKERFSAEFPKEGPSILRIQQVVRGDSAAYFCASSPVTGDTEAFFGQGTRLTVV.

V usage is TRBV7-3 and J usage is TRBJ2-2; TRBD2 aligns across 10 bases. The CDR3 is made up of 15 amino acids. The V and J ends lost 9 bases and 4 bases, in that order; junction bases with no gene match: 8. The germline V gene has CDR1 SGHTA and CDR2 FQGTGA. The CDR3 loop reads CASAPSGSSTGELFF. For the CDR3, the DNA is TGTGCCAGTGCGCCTAGCGGGAGTTCCACCGGGGAGCTGTTTTTT.

V gene TRBV19 combines with J gene TRBJ1-1, with no clear D. Germline V gene sequence: CDR1 LNHDA, CDR2 SQIVND (reference sequence). With 0 bases removed from V and 5 bases from J, the gap between germline ends came to 7 bases. This CDR3 is built from 13 residues. The CDR3 region has the DNA TGTGCCAGTAGTATAGACAAGTGGACTGAAGCTTTCTTT. This encodes CASSIDKWTEAFF.

This clone was picked up one time. The V gene is TRBV5-1, the J gene TRBJ1-4; tentative D call: TRBD1 (5 bases). The V gene's germline CDR1 is SGHRS and CDR2 YFSETQ. The V end lost 0 bases, the J end lost 0 bases, and 9 bases lay between the germline ends. This CDR3 is 16 amino acids long. CDR3 sequence (DNA): TGCGCCAGCAGCTTGGTGTGGGGGGCAACTAATGAAAAACTGTTTTTT. Its translation: CASSLVWGATNEKLFF.

As concerns this clone: Other nucleotide sequences from this sample produce the same CDR3. The chain carries TRBV11-2 and TRBJ2-7, with D possibly being TRBD1 (5 bases). Germline values: CDR1 SGHAT, CDR2 FQNNGV. The CDR3 spans 15 residues. The ends were cut back, 4 bases at V and 2 bases at J, with 15 bases in the middle. The CDR3: CASSWGTGPTYEQYF. In DNA, the CDR3 is TGTGCCAGCAGCTGGGGCACCGGGCCGACCTACGAGCAGTACTTC.

The chain links TRBV7-8 to TRBJ2-7; 10 bases align to TRBD2. The CDR3 has 17 residues. Germline V gene lookup returns CDR1 SGHVS and CDR2 FQNEAQ. The V segment lost 4 bases and the J segment 4 bases; nucleotides outside the gene matches: 13. The CDR3 sequence: CASSSEAGGPRRYEQYF. The CDR3 DNA is TGTGCCAGCAGCTCTGAAGCGGGAGGGCCAAGAAGATACGAGCAGTACTTC.

The gene calls are TRBV7-9 and TRBJ2-5; 10 bases line up with TRBD1. CDR1 and CDR2 from the germline V gene are SEHNR and FQNEAQ (reference sequence). This CDR3 spans 16 amino acids. V trimming: 4 bases; J trimming: 5 bases; junction bases outside the gene matches: 10. The CDR3 DNA is TGTGCCAGCAGCTCGCAACGACAGGGGGCGTTGGAGACCCAGTACTTC. Protein product: CASSSQRQGALETQYF.

This chain connects TRBV28 to TRBJ1-1, with D unclear. V lost 7 bases to trimming and J lost 0 bases, with 12 bases between them. This CDR3 spans 14 amino acids. CDR1 MDHEN and CDR2 SYDVKM come from the germline V gene. CDR3: CASTLVGVNTEAFF. Written as DNA, the CDR3 is TGTGCCAGCACCCTAGTCGGGGTGAACACTGAAGCTTTCTTT.

The chain combines TRBV2 with TRBJ1-4; tentative D call: TRBD1 (6 bases). Trimming pared 6 bases from V and 8 bases from J, leaving 13 bases between. This CDR3 is 13 amino acids long. The germline gives CDR1 SNHLY, CDR2 FYNNEI. CDR3 sequence reads: CASRYGTQEKLFF. The CDR3 nucleotides read TGTGCCAGCAGATACGGGACACAAGAAAAACTGTTTTTT.

The chain uses TRBV7-9 and TRBJ1-2, with 7 bases matching TRBD1. Trimming took 6 bases from V and 7 from J; bases not matched to a gene: 14. The length of the CDR3 is 15 residues. The germline CDR1 and CDR2 sequences are SEHNR and FQNEAQ (reference sequence). CDR3: CASSHLREYRGGYTF. DNA for the CDR3: TGTGCCAGCAGTCACCTTCGAGAATACAGGGGTGGCTACACCTTC. Filled out from reference TRBV7-9 and TRBJ1-2, the complete variable domain reads DTGVSQNPRHKITKRGQNVTFRCDPISEHNRLYWYRQTLGQGPEFLTYFQNEAQLEKSRLLSDRFSAERPKGSFSTLEIQRTEQGDSAMYLCASSHLREYRGGYTFGSGTRLTVV.

The chain couples TRBV7-9 to TRBJ2-1; 13 bases line up with TRBD2. CDR1 and CDR2 from the germline V gene are SEHNR and FQNEAQ (reference sequence). Trimming took 2 bases from V and 7 from J; bases not matched to a gene: 2. This CDR3 is built from 15 residues. CDR3 protein: CASSLKTSGRNEQFF. The DNA of the CDR3 is TGTGCCAGCAGCTTAAAGACTAGCGGGAGGAATGAGCAGTTCTTC.

The chain couples TRBV15 to TRBJ2-7, with 8 bases lining up with TRBD2. Germline CDR1 and CDR2: LNHNV and YYDKDF (reference sequence). This CDR3 spans 17 amino acids. Unmatched junction bases numbered 15, after V lost 8 bases and J lost 0 bases. CDR3 residues: CATAPPAGGPSSYEQYF. CDR3 nucleotide sequence: TGTGCCACCGCCCCCCCGGCGGGAGGTCCGAGCTCCTACGAGCAGTACTTC.

This rearrangement joins TRBV5-4 to TRBJ1-1; the D is unclear. CDR1 is SGHNT, CDR2 YYREEE, per germline (reference sequence). Trimming left V 4 bases short and J 0 bases short, with 13 bases between. The CDR3 is made up of 15 amino acids. The CDR3 here is CASSGRVSMNTEAFF. CDR3 bases: TGTGCCAGCAGCGGGAGAGTCTCAATGAACACTGAAGCTTTCTTT.

About this clone itself: The identical CDR3 is also encoded by other nucleotide sequences in the sample. The CDR3 nucleotides read TGTGCCAGCAGCCCGGGGGGGCTATTCATCTACGAGCAGTACTTC. Protein sequence: CASSPGGLFIYEQYF. The V call is TRBV11-2, the J call TRBJ2-7; TRBD2 matches 8 bases. V gave up 5 bases and J gave up 3 bases; unmatched junction bases: 9. Germline V gene sequence: CDR1 SGHAT, CDR2 FQNNGV. This CDR3 has 15 residues.

The genes are TRBV30 and TRBJ2-1; possible D gene TRBD2, 5 bases. There are 16 residues in the CDR3. V was trimmed by 5 bases and J by 6 bases, leaving 23 bases between them. Germline assignment: CDR1 GTSNPN and CDR2 SVGIG (reference sequence). The CDR3 sequence is CAWRSIGAAPLNEQFF. DNA of the CDR3: TGTGCCTGGCGGTCTATCGGAGCGGCTCCCCTCAATGAGCAGTTCTTC.

This clone was detected only once. The chain is built from TRBV7-9 and TRBJ2-1; 10 bases are a match to TRBD2. CDR3 length: 16 residues. Germline-derived CDR1 and CDR2 are SEHNR and FQNEAQ (reference sequence). The trim removed 0 bases at V and 9 bases at J, leaving 8 bases unmatched. CDR3 sequence: CASSLAIAGGSLEQFF. The CDR3 region has the DNA TGTGCCAGCAGCTTAGCGATAGCGGGAGGCTCACTTGAGCAGTTCTTC.

Only one count was recorded for this clone. J is TRBJ2-2 and V is TRBV7-8; 11 positions match TRBD2. V lost 5 bases to trimming and J lost 6 bases; unmatched junction nucleotides: 5. Germline CDR1 SGHVS, CDR2 FQNEAQ. This CDR3 has 15 amino acids. This CDR3 is CASSQISGRAGELFF. CDR3 nucleotide sequence: TGTGCCAGCAGCCAAATTAGCGGGAGGGCCGGGGAGCTGTTTTTT.

V is TRBV5-6 and J is TRBJ2-1; D unclear. The CDR3 is 16 residues long. Germline V gene lookup returns CDR1 SGHDT and CDR2 YYEEEE. Trimming left V 2 bases short and J 7 bases short, with 19 bases between. CDR3 DNA: TGTGCCAGCAGCTTTCTGGGCAGGCCCGAGGTGAATGAGCAGTTCTTC. The encoded protein is CASSFLGRPEVNEQFF.

The table lists this clone with a few counts. The chain links TRBV5-1 to TRBJ1-3, with D possibly being TRBD1 (5 bases). The CDR3 runs to 15 residues. The V gene's germline CDR1 is SGHRS and CDR2 YFSETQ. The ends were cut back, 0 bases at V and 4 bases at J, with 11 bases in the middle. For the CDR3, the DNA is TGCGCCAGCAGCTTGGACAGGACTATCGGAAACACCATATATTTT. This sequence encodes CASSLDRTIGNTIYF. Using reference TRBV5-1 and TRBJ1-3 for the parts outside the CDR3, the full variable domain is KAGVTQTPRYLIKTRGQQVTLSCSPISGHRSVSWYQQTPGQGLQFLFEYFSETQRNKGNFPGRFSGRQFSNSRSEMNVSTLELGDSALYLCASSLDRTIGNTIYFGEGSWLTVV.

The chain recombines TRBV5-1 with TRBJ1-2; no definite D call. With 1 base removed from V and 5 bases from J, the gap between germline ends came to 6 bases. Germline V CDR1 and CDR2: SGHRS, YFSETQ. The CDR3 consists of 12 residues. The CDR3 DNA is TGCGCCAGCAGCTTGTTGGGGTATGGCTACACCTTC. This translates into CASSLLGYGYTF.

The chain links TRBV28 to TRBJ2-1, with D perhaps matching TRBD2 (6 bases). Deletions cut 6 bases from V and 12 bases from J, with 15 bases between. The germline gives CDR1 MDHEN, CDR2 SYDVKM. The CDR3 spans 12 residues. The CDR3 protein is CASSLADWGQFF. The CDR3 coding sequence is TGTGCCAGCAGCTTAGCGGACTGGGGGCAGTTCTTC. The variable domain in full, completed from reference TRBV28 and TRBJ2-1, reads DVKVTQSSRYLVKRTGEKVFLECVQDMDHENMFWYRQDPGLGLRLIYFSYDVKMKEKGDIPEGYSVSREKKERFSLILESASTNQTSMYLCASSLADWGQFFGPGTRLTVL.

This chain joins TRBV7-2 and TRBJ1-4; TRBD1 aligns across 10 bases. Germline lookup yields CDR1 SGHTA and CDR2 FQGNSA. V lost 2 bases and J lost 10; bases outside the gene matches: 13. The CDR3 extends over 17 amino acids. CDR3 nucleotides: TGTGCCAGCAGCTTAACAGGCGGGAGGACAGGGGGTGGAAAACTGTTTTTT. Its translation: CASSLTGGRTGGGKLFF.

The chain couples TRBV6-1 to TRBJ2-1; the D call may be TRBD1 or TRBD2 (5 bases each). Deletions cut 6 bases from V and 0 bases from J, with 12 bases between. CDR3 length: 15 amino acids. Germline V gene lookup returns CDR1 MNHNS and CDR2 SASEGT. CDR3 sequence reads: CASRRDGNSYNEQFF. The CDR3 bases are TGTGCCAGCAGACGGGACGGCAACTCCTACAATGAGCAGTTCTTC.

The V gene is TRBV28, the J gene TRBJ2-1, with 8 bases identical to TRBD2. The CDR3 is 14 residues long. Germline V gene lookup returns CDR1 MDHEN and CDR2 SYDVKM. After removal of 0 bases from V and 6 bases from J, the junction contained 1 base not matched to a gene. The CDR3 sequence is CASSLWGTSNEQFF. The CDR3 bases are TGTGCCAGCAGTTTATGGGGGACTAGCAATGAGCAGTTCTTC. Full variable domain (remainder filled in from reference TRBV28 and TRBJ2-1): DVKVTQSSRYLVKRTGEKVFLECVQDMDHENMFWYRQDPGLGLRLIYFSYDVKMKEKGDIPEGYSVSREKKERFSLILESASTNQTSMYLCASSLWGTSNEQFFGPGTRLTVL.

The chain recombines TRBV29-1 with TRBJ2-5; TRBD2 might be the D (5 bases). Trimming removed 4 bases from V and 0 bases from J, with 6 bases in between. The CDR3 totals 12 residues. Germline V lookup: CDR1 SQVTM, CDR2 ANQGSEA. CDR3: CSVGGNQETQYF. CDR3 DNA: TGCAGCGTTGGAGGGAACCAAGAGACCCAGTACTTC.

The chain combines TRBV18 with TRBJ2-7, with D uncertain. The V end lost 6 bases, the J end lost 3 bases, and 9 bases lay between the germline ends. The CDR3 is 12 residues long. CDR1 is KGHSH and CDR2 is LQKENI in the germline V gene. The CDR3 DNA reads TGTGCCAGCTCGTCCGAAGGCTACGAGCAGTACTTC. It specifies CASSSEGYEQYF.

The chain couples TRBV4-2 to TRBJ1-4, with 9 bases lining up with TRBD1. This CDR3 has 15 amino acids. The germline V gene encodes CDR1 LGHNA and CDR2 YNFKEQ. V trimming: 0 bases; J trimming: 7 bases; junction bases outside the gene matches: 3. This CDR3 reads CASSQETGGGEKLFF. CDR3 in DNA: TGTGCCAGCAGCCAAGAGACAGGGGGTGGTGAAAAACTGTTTTTT.

This clone was observed a single time. The chain's CDR3 is CASSLDLSGQEADTQYF. The CDR3 nucleotides are TGTGCCAGCAGCTTAGACCTTTCAGGACAAGAGGCAGATACGCAGTATTTT. V is TRBV7-9 and J is TRBJ2-3, with D possibly TRBD1 on 5 matching bases. Trimming left V 1 base short and J 4 bases short, with 18 bases between. The germline gives CDR1 SEHNR, CDR2 FQNEAQ (reference sequence). The CDR3 runs to 17 residues. The variable domain in full, with the rest retrieved from reference TRBV7-9 and TRBJ2-3, is DTGVSQNPRHKITKRGQNVTFRCDPISEHNRLYWYRQTLGQGPEFLTYFQNEAQLEKSRLLSDRFSAERPKGSFSTLEIQRTEQGDSAMYLCASSLDLSGQEADTQYFGPGTRLTVL.

Remarks on this clone: An end of the junction does not agree with germline; a read error may underlie this. V and J are TRBV6-5 and TRBJ2-1; 8 positions match TRBD1. CDR1 is MNHEY, CDR2 SVGAGI, per germline. The length of the CDR3 is 13 residues. Written as DNA, the CDR3 is TGTGCCAGCAGTTATCCCCAGGGGGCCAACACAGTCTTC. Translation: CASSYPQGANTVF.

V gene TRBV4-1 combines with J gene TRBJ2-7; 8 bases are a match to TRBD2. Germline lookup yields CDR1 MGHRA and CDR2 YSYEKL. V gave up 4 bases and J gave up 3 bases; unmatched junction bases: 14. This CDR3 has 17 residues. CDR3: CASSLEPPGLVLYEQYF. CDR3 nucleotide sequence: TGCGCCAGCAGCCTTGAGCCTCCGGGACTAGTTCTCTACGAGCAGTACTTC.